Below are 5 T cell receptor beta chains sequenced from a single sample in a study of blood T cell repertoires in COVID-19. Sequencing was performed with immunoSEQ multiplex PCR; in TCRdb, only in-frame clones are kept and a portion is missing. The table lists some 700,000 clones, 90% of them singletons. The specimen sequenced was peripheral blood. These receptors were collected from a woman aged 18 to 35 with acute or convalescent COVID-19.

This clone was recorded only once. Additional DNA sequences in this sample encode the identical CDR3. V is TRBV3-1 (or the pseudogene TRBV3-2) and J is TRBJ1-3; D may be TRBD1 (6 bases). The ends were cut back, 2 bases at V and 4 bases at J, with 9 bases in the middle. The length of the CDR3 is 14 residues. CDR1 and CDR2 (germline): LGHDT, YNNKEL (reference sequence). The CDR3 sequence: CASSQTGRGNTIYF. CDR3 coding DNA: TGTGCCAGCAGCCAAACAGGGCGCGGAAACACCATATATTTT.

This sequence joins TRBV7-3 and TRBJ2-3, with TRBD1 matching over 8 bases. J gave up 2 bases and V 4 bases, and 8 bases lay outside the gene matches. The CDR3 has 16 amino acids. Germline V gene sequence: CDR1 SGHTA, CDR2 FQGTGA. In DNA, the CDR3 is TGTGCCAGCAGCTACGGACAGGGAGTTTCCACAGATACGCAGTATTTT. Translating gives CASSYGQGVSTDTQYF.

This chain connects TRBV7-6 to TRBJ1-5; 7 positions agree with TRBD1. V shed 3 bases and J 8 bases; nucleotides not matched to a gene: 7. Germline CDR1 reads SGHVS; CDR2 reads FNYEAQ. The CDR3 sequence is 14 residues long. In DNA, the CDR3 is TGTGCCAGCAGCTTGACCGGGACAGAGGAGCCCCAGCATTTT. Amino acids: CASSLTGTEEPQHF.

About this clone: Other DNA sequences in this specimen translate into the identical CDR3. The CDR3 nucleotides are TGTGCCAGCAGTCGGACAGGGATCTATGGCTACACCTTC. Its translation: CASSRTGIYGYTF. The V and J genes are TRBV28 and TRBJ1-2, with 8 bases fitting TRBD1. The CDR3 covers 13 residues. V gave up 5 bases and J gave up 4 bases; unmatched junction bases: 3. Germline loops: CDR1 MDHEN, CDR2 SYDVKM.

This chain joins TRBV28 and TRBJ2-1, with D hard to call. V gave up 1 base and J gave up 4 bases, with 14 bases separating them. The CDR3 spans 16 residues. The germline CDR1 and CDR2 sequences are MDHEN and SYDVKM. This CDR3 reads CASSLSLGPNYNEQFF. In DNA, the CDR3 is TGTGCCAGCAGTTTATCGCTGGGCCCCAATTACAATGAGCAGTTCTTC.